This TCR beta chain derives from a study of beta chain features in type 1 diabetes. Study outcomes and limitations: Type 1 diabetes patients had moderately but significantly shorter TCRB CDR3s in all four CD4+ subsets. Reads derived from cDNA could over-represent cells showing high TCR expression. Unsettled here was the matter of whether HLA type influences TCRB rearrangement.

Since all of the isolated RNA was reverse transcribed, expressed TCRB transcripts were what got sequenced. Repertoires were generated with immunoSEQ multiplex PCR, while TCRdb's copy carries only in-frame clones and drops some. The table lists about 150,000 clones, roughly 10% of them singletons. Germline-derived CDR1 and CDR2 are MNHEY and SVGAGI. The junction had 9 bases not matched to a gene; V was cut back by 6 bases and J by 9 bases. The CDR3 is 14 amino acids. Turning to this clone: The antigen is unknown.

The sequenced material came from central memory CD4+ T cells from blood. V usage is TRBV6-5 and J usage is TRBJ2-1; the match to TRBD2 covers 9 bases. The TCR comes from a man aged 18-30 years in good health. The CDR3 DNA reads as TGTGCCAGCAGGGGAGCGGGAGGTAAGGGTGAGCAGTTCTTC. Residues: CASRGAGGKGEQFF.